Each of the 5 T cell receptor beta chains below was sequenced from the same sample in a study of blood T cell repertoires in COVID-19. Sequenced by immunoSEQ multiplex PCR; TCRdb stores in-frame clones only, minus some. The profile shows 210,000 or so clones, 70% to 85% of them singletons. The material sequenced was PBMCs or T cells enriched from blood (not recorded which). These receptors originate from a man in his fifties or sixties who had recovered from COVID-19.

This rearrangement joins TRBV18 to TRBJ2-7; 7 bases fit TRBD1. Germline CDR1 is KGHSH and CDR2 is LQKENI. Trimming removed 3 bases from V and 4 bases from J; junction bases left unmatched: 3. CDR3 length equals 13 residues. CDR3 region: CASSPGQVYEQYF. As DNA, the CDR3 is TGTGCCAGCTCACCCGGACAGGTGTACGAGCAGTACTTC. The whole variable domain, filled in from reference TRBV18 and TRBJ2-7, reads NAGVMQNPRHLVRRRGQEARLRCSPMKGHSHVYWYRQLPEEGLKFMVYLQKENIIDESGMPKERFSAEFPKEGPSILRIQQVVRGDSAAYFCASSPGQVYEQYFGPGTRLTVT.

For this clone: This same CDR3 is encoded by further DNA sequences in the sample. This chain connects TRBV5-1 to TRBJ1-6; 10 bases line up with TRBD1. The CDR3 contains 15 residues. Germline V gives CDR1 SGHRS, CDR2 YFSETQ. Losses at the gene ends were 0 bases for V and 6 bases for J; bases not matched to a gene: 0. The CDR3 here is CASSLGTGGNSPLHF. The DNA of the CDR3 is TGCGCCAGCAGCTTGGGGACAGGGGGTAATTCACCCCTCCACTTT.

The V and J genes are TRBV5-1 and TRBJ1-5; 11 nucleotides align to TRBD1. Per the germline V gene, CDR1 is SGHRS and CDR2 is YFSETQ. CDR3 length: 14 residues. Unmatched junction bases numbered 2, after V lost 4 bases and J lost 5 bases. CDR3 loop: CASSKGQGDQPQHF. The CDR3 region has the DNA TGCGCCAGCAGCAAGGGACAGGGGGATCAGCCCCAGCATTTT.

The CDR3 protein is CASSWAGTGVLQETQYF. The CDR3 DNA is TGCGCCAGCAGCTGGGCCGGGACAGGGGTGCTCCAAGAGACCCAGTACTTC. The chain links TRBV5-1 to TRBJ2-5; TRBD1 matches 10 bases. Germline assignment: CDR1 SGHRS and CDR2 YFSETQ. This CDR3 region has 17 residues. The V and J ends lost 3 bases and 1 base, in that order; junction bases with no gene match: 9. Based on the CDR3 plus reference TRBV5-1 and TRBJ2-5, the full variable domain is KAGVTQTPRYLIKTRGQQVTLSCSPISGHRSVSWYQQTPGQGLQFLFEYFSETQRNKGNFPGRFSGRQFSNSRSEMNVSTLELGDSALYLCASSWAGTGVLQETQYFGPGTRLLVL.

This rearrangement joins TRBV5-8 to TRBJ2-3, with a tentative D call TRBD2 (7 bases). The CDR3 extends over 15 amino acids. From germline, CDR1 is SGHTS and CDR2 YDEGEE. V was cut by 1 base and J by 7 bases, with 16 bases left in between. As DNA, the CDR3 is TGTGCCAGCAGCTTGTACGGGGGGCGCAGGTATACGCAGTATTTT. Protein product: CASSLYGGRRYTQYF.